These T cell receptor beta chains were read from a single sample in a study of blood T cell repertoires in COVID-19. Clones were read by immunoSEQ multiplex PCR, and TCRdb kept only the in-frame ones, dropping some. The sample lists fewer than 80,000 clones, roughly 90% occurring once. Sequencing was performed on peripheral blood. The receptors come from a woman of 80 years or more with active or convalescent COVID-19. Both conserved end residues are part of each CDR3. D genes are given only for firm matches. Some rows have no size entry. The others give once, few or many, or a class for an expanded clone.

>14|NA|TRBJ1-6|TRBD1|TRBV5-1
TGCGCCAGCAGCCGGGGACAGGATAATTCACCCCTCCACTTT
CASSRGQDNSPLHF
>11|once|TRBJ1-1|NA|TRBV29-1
TGCAGCGTTTCACACCTCACTGAAGCTTTCTTT
CSVSHLTEAFF
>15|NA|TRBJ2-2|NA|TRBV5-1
TGCGCCAGCAGCACCCGACGAGGGAACACCGGGGAGCTGTTTTTT
CASSTRRGNTGELFF
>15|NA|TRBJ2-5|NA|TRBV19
TGTGCCAGTAGTACCTCCGGGACTCGCCGGGAGACCCAGTACTTC
CASSTSGTRRETQYF
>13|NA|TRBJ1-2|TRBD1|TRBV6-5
TGTGCCAGCAGTTATCAGGGGGCGCGGGGCTACACCTTC
CASSYQGARGYTF
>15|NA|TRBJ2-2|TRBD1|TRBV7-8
TGTGCCAGCAGCTTAAGGACAGGGCGGGTCGGGGAGCTGTTTTTT
CASSLRTGRVGELFF
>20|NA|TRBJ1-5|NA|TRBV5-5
TGTGCCAGCAGCTTGGCTCCCTTCTCTTCGACTCCCCAAGGCAATCAGCCCCAGCATTTT
CASSLAPFSSTPQGNQPQHF
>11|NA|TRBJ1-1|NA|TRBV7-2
TGTGCCAGCAGCTTTTACAGTGAAGCTTTCTTT
CASSFYSEAFF
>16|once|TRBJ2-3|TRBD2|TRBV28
TGTGCCAGCAGTTTATTATTGGGACTAGCGTCCTCTACGCAGTATTTT
CASSLLLGLASSTQYF
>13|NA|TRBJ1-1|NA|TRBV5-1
TGCGCCAGCAGCTCACAGGAGAACACTGAAGCTTTCTTT
CASSSQENTEAFF
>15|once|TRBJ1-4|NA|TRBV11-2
TGTGCCAGCAGCTTAGGAGGGCAGTTTAATGAAAAACTGTTTTTT
CASSLGGQFNEKLFF
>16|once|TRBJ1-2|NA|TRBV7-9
TGTGCCAGCAGCTCGCAGGGTATTTATCCTAACTATGGCTACACCTTC
CASSSQGIYPNYGYTF
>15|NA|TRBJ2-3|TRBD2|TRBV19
TGTGCCAGTAGTATCCGGGGGGGCCATTTAGATACGCAGTATTTT
CASSIRGGHLDTQYF